By share of the sample, the clone carrying this TCR beta chain is medium-sized. The record originates from a study of neurological immune-mediated disorders. Germline V lookup: CDR1 MGHRA, CDR2 YSYEKL. This CDR3 spans 13 amino acids. Trimming pared 1 base from V and 10 bases from J, leaving 11 bases between. Healthy controls were blood bank volunteers in Maryland, USA. Unsorted libraries were generated from 2 million PBMCs. These cells had been stored in RNAlater at -80 C. The cDNA was synthesized by means of template-switch 5'RACE, which was carried out with 10-nucleotide random UMIs. TCRdb re-called the 5' RACE reads through MiXCR, storing one row per CDR3 protein. The top ten clones hold 3.5% to 4.5% of a sample with some 53,000 distinct CDR3 sequences, 15% to 20% of them seen once.

The specimen was PBMCs. This sequence was found in a man in his sixties in good health. The V gene is TRBV4-1, the J gene TRBJ2-1; D is unclear. CDR3 sequence reads: CASSQVGSREQFF. CDR3 DNA sequence: TGCGCCAGCAGCCAAGTCGGTAGCAGAGAGCAGTTCTTC.